A single sample is the source of the 14 T cell receptor beta chains below, sequenced in a study of identifying expanded T cells in peripheral blood (dated by TCRdb to between 2019 and 2020). The protocol used for the library was the immunoSEQ multiplex PCR assay. As stored in TCRdb, this immuneACCESS dataset retains in-frame rearrangements with V and J assigned. A fraction of the clones does not appear; measured against another copy, unresolved V genes explain less than half of the discrepancy, and the remainder lacks a known reason. The sample has tens of thousands of clones on record, about 88% of them singletons. Of the sample, 4% to 5.5% is held by the ten largest clones. Sequencing was done on a sample of blood. The receptors shown here come from a person between 18 and 75 years old in good health.

The rearrangement joins TRBV19 to TRBJ2-7, with TRBD2 identical over 9 bases. This CDR3 has 13 residues. Germline-derived CDR1 and CDR2 are LNHDA and SQIVND (reference sequence). V dropped 5 bases and J dropped 2; count of bases not matched to a gene: 1. CDR3 loop: CASSAGGPYEQYF. The DNA of the CDR3 is TGTGCCAGTAGTGCGGGGGGGCCCTACGAGCAGTACTTC.

V and J are TRBV5-1 and TRBJ2-5; no definite D call. V lost 4 bases, J lost 1 base, and 5 bases lay in between. There are 12 residues in the CDR3. Germline CDR1 and CDR2: SGHRS and YFSETQ. Written as DNA, the CDR3 is TGCGCCAGCAGCCCGACCCAAGAGACCCAGTACTTC. This gives the protein CASSPTQETQYF. Combining the CDR3 with reference TRBV5-1 and TRBJ2-5 gives the whole variable domain KAGVTQTPRYLIKTRGQQVTLSCSPISGHRSVSWYQQTPGQGLQFLFEYFSETQRNKGNFPGRFSGRQFSNSRSEMNVSTLELGDSALYLCASSPTQETQYFGPGTRLLVL.

This clone was found once. The chain combines TRBV5-1 with TRBJ2-3; TRBD2 matches at 11 bases. This CDR3 has 16 residues. The junction had 7 bases not matched to a gene; V was cut back by 5 bases and J by 2 bases. Germline values: CDR1 SGHRS, CDR2 YFSETQ. CDR3 bases: TGCGCCAGCAGGCATGGGACTAGCGGACTCACAGATACGCAGTATTTT. This encodes CASRHGTSGLTDTQYF.

The chain couples TRBV11-2 to TRBJ1-1; 9 nucleotides match TRBD1. CDR3 length: 14 residues. Germline lookup yields CDR1 SGHAT and CDR2 FQNNGV. The V gene end was trimmed by 2 bases and the J gene end by 5 bases; junction bases not matched to a gene: 3. In DNA form, the CDR3 reads TGTGCCAGCAGCTTAACAGGGGGCCGGACTGAAGCTTTCTTT. It is translated as CASSLTGGRTEAFF.

The rearrangement links TRBV7-9 to TRBJ1-6; no reliable D call. This CDR3 region has 13 residues. The germline V and J ends were trimmed by 4 bases and 9 bases, with 10 bases remaining between them. Germline CDR1 is SEHNR and CDR2 is FQNEAQ (reference sequence). This CDR3 is CASSYVEGSPLHF. CDR3 nucleotide sequence: TGTGCCAGCAGCTACGTTGAGGGTTCACCCCTCCACTTT.

The chain carries TRBV2 and TRBJ1-2, with D possibly matching TRBD1 (6 bases). The V and J ends lost 8 bases and 1 base respectively, with 14 bases between them. Germline CDR1 and CDR2: SNHLY and FYNNEI. This CDR3 is 14 amino acids long. The CDR3 reads CASSQQGGNYGYTF. CDR3 sequence (DNA): TGTGCCAGCTCGCAACAGGGCGGTAACTATGGCTACACCTTC.

This chain connects TRBV7-2 to TRBJ1-4; D remains ambiguous. Trimming shortened V by 5 bases and J by 8 bases, and 12 bases separated the two germline ends. The CDR3 contains 13 residues. Germline V CDR1 and CDR2: SGHTA, FQGNSA. The CDR3 coding sequence is TGTGCCAGCAGCCCTCTGACCCGAGAAAAACTGTTTTTT. It is translated as CASSPLTREKLFF.

This clone was detected only once. The rearrangement links TRBV6-5 to TRBJ2-2, with TRBD1 matching 9 bases. The CDR3 is made up of 14 amino acids. Germline V gives CDR1 MNHEY, CDR2 SVGAGI. V lost 6 bases to trimming and J lost 4 bases; unmatched junction nucleotides: 3. CDR3 nucleotides: TGTGCCAGCAGACAGACAGGGGGCACCGGGGAGCTGTTTTTT. Amino acid sequence: CASRQTGGTGELFF.

The J gene is TRBJ1-5, the V gene TRBV6-5; D is unresolved. V was cut by 5 bases and J by 0 bases, with 8 bases left in between. Germline loops: CDR1 MNHEY, CDR2 SVGAGI. The CDR3 runs to 14 residues. The CDR3 DNA is TGTGCCAGCAGTCTAGAGGGTAGCAATCAGCCCCAGCATTTT. It is translated as CASSLEGSNQPQHF.

V is TRBV28 and J is TRBJ1-2; TRBD1 might be the D (5 bases). Trimming removed 3 bases at V and 8 bases at J, with 10 bases between. Germline V gives CDR1 MDHEN, CDR2 SYDVKM. The CDR3 has 12 amino acids. As DNA, the CDR3 is TGTGCCAGCAGTTTGTCAGGGCACGGCTACACCTTC. It encodes CASSLSGHGYTF.

V gene TRBV9 combines with J gene TRBJ1-3; D remains ambiguous. The CDR3 is 15 amino acids. V gave up 4 bases and J gave up 4 bases, with 15 bases separating them. Germline V gene data show CDR1 as SGDLS and CDR2 as YYNGEE. The CDR3 coding sequence is TGTGCCAGCAGCAGATATGCGGGGTTAGGAAACACCATATATTTT. It specifies CASSRYAGLGNTIYF.

V and J are TRBV7-2 and TRBJ1-3; TRBD1 matches 7 bases. Germline values: CDR1 SGHTA, CDR2 FQGNSA. This CDR3 has 17 residues. V dropped 2 bases and J dropped 0; count of bases not matched to a gene: 7. The chain's CDR3 is CASSLQVGTDSGNTIYF. CDR3 nucleotide sequence: TGTGCCAGCAGCTTACAAGTCGGGACAGACTCTGGAAACACCATATATTTT. Together with reference TRBV7-2 and TRBJ1-3, the CDR3 gives the full variable domain: GAGVSQSPSNKVTEKGKDVELRCDPISGHTALYWYRQSLGQGLEFLIYFQGNSAPDKSGLPSDRFSAERTGGSVSTLTIQRTQQEDSAVYLCASSLQVGTDSGNTIYFGEGSWLTVV.

The chain employs TRBV14 and TRBJ1-2; the D is unclear. V was clipped by 0 bases and J by 1 base, with 12 bases between them. Germline CDR1 reads SGHDN; CDR2 reads FVKESK. The CDR3 totals 16 residues. The CDR3 DNA follows: TGTGCCAGCAGCCAAGATTGGCTAGGGTTTAACTATGGCTACACCTTC. This encodes CASSQDWLGFNYGYTF.

The rearrangement joins TRBV11-2 to TRBJ1-1; D is unclear. V was trimmed by 9 bases and J by 1 base, leaving 12 bases between them. Germline assignment: CDR1 SGHAT and CDR2 FQNNGV. This CDR3 spans 13 amino acids. CDR3 nucleotides: TGTGCCAGTTCTGGACGACGGAACACTGAAGCTTTCTTT. Protein product: CASSGRRNTEAFF.